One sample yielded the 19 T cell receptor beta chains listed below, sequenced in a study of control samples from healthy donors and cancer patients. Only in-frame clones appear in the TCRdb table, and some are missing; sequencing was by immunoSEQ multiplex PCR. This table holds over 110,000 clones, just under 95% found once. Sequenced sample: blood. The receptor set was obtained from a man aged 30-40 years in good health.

The CDR3 sequence is CASSSHRGGGYTF. In DNA, the CDR3 is TGTGCCAGCAGTTCACATCGTGGGGGTGGCTACACCTTC. The rearrangement joins TRBV27 to TRBJ1-2; D may be TRBD1 (5 bases). The CDR3 covers 13 residues. From germline, CDR1 is MNHEY and CDR2 SMNVEV (reference sequence). Trimming left V 4 bases short and J 7 bases short, with 13 bases between.

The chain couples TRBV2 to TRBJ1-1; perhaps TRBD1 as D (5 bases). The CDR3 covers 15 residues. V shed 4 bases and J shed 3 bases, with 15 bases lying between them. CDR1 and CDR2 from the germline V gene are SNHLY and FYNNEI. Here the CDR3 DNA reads TGTGCCAGCAGTGTTGCAGGGCTAAGGTACACTGAAGCTTTCTTT. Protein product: CASSVAGLRYTEAFF.

The CDR3 DNA is TGCGCCAGCAGACAGGGAAACACCATATATTTT. Its protein product is CASRQGNTIYF. The chain employs TRBV5-1 and TRBJ1-3, with D unresolved. The CDR3 has 11 residues. Trimming took off 5 bases at V and 4 bases at J, with 4 bases between the two ends. CDR1 SGHRS and CDR2 YFSETQ come from the germline V gene.

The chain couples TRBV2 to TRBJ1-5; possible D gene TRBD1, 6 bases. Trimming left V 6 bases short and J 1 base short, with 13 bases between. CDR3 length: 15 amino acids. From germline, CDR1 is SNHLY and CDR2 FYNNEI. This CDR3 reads CASRQGPTSNQPQHF. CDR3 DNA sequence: TGTGCCAGCAGACAGGGACCGACGAGCAATCAGCCCCAGCATTTT.

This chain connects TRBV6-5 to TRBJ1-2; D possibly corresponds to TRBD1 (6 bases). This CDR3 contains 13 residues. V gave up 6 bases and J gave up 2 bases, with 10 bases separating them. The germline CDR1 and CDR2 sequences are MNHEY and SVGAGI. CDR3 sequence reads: CASRLTGNYGYTF. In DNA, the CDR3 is TGTGCCAGCAGGCTAACAGGGAACTATGGCTACACCTTC.

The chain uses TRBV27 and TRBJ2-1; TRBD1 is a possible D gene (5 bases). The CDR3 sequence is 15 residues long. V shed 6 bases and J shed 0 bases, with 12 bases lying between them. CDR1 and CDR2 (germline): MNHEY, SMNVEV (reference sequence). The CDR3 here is CASRITGNSYNEQFF. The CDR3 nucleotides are TGTGCCAGCAGGATAACAGGAAACTCCTACAATGAGCAGTTCTTC.

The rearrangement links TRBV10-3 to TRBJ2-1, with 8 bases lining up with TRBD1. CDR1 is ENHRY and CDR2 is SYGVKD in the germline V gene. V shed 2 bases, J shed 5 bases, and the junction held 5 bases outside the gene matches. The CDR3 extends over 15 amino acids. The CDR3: CAISEGTGKNNEQFF. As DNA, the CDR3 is TGTGCCATCAGTGAGGGGACAGGAAAGAACAATGAGCAGTTCTTC.

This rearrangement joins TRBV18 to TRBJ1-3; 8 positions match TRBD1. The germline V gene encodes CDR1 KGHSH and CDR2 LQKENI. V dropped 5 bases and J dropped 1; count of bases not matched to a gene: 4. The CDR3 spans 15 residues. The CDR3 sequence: CASSSDRVSGNTIYF. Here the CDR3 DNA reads TGTGCCAGCTCATCGGACAGGGTTTCTGGAAACACCATATATTTT.

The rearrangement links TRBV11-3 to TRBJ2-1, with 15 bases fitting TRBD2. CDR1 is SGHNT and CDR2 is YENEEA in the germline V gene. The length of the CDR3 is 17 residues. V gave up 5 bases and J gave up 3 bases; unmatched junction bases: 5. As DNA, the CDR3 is TGTGCCAGCAGCCCGGGACTAGCGGGAGGCCGCTACAATGAGCAGTTCTTC. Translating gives CASSPGLAGGRYNEQFF. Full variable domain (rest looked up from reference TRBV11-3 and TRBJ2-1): EAGVVQSPRYKIIEKKQPVAFWCNPISGHNTLYWYLQNLGQGPELLIRYENEEAVDDSQLPKDRFSAERLKGVDSTLKIQPAELGDSAVYLCASSPGLAGGRYNEQFFGPGTRLTVL.

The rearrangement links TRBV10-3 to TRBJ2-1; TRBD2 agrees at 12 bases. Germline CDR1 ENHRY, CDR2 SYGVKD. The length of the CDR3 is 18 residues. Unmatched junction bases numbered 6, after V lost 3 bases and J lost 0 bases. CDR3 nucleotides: TGTGCCATCAGTGAAGGGACTAGCGGGTTAAGCTCCTACAATGAGCAGTTCTTC. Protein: CAISEGTSGLSSYNEQFF.

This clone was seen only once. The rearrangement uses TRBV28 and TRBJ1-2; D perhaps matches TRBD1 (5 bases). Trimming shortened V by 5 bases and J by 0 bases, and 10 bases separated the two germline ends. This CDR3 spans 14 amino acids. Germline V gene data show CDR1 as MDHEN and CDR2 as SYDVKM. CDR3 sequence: CASSPRQTNYGYTF. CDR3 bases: TGTGCCAGCAGTCCGCGACAGACTAACTATGGCTACACCTTC.

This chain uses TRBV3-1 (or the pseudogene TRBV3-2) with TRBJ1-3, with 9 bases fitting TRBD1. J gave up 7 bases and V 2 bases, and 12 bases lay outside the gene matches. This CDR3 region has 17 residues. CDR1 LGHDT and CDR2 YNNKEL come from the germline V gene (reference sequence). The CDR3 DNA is TGTGCCAGCAGCCAATTACCCACAGGGGGCGCCGGGAACACCATATATTTT. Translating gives CASSQLPTGGAGNTIYF.

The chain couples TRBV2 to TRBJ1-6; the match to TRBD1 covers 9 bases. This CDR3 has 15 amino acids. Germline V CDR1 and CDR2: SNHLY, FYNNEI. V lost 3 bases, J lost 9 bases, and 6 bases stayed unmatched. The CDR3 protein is CASSELGQGVSPLHF. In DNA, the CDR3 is TGTGCCAGCAGTGAGCTGGGACAGGGTGTTTCACCCCTCCACTTT.

In nucleotides, the CDR3 is TGTGCCAGCAGCCGGCAGGCTGAGGGCTCCTTTGGGGAGCAGTACTTC. This gives the protein CASSRQAEGSFGEQYF. The gene calls are TRBV7-9 and TRBJ2-7, with D perhaps TRBD2 (5 bases). Trimming removed 5 bases from V and 7 bases from J, with 24 bases in between. CDR1 SEHNR and CDR2 FQNEAQ come from the germline V gene (reference sequence). This CDR3 contains 16 residues.

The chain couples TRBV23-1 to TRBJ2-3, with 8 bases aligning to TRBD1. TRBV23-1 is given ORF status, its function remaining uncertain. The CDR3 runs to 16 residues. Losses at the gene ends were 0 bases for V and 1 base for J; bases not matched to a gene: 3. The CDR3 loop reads CASSQSDRGCTDTQYF. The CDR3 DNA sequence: TGCGCCAGCAGTCAATCCGACAGGGGCTGCACAGATACGCAGTATTTT.

CDR3 in DNA: TGTGCCAGCAGCCAAGACAGGGAAAAGCGATCGGGGACCCAGTACTTC. Translating gives CASSQDREKRSGTQYF. The chain joins TRBV3-1 (or the pseudogene TRBV3-2) to TRBJ2-5; maybe TRBD1 (5 bases). The CDR3 is made up of 16 amino acids. Germline CDR1 is LGHDT and CDR2 is YNNKEL (reference sequence). V was clipped by 0 bases and J by 7 bases, with 18 bases between them.

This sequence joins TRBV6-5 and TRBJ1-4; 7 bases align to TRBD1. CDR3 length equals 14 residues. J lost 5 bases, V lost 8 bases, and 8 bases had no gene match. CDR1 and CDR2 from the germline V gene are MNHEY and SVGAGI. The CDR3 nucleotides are TGTGCCAGCGGAACCGGGACAGAGAATGAAAAACTGTTTTTT. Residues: CASGTGTENEKLFF.

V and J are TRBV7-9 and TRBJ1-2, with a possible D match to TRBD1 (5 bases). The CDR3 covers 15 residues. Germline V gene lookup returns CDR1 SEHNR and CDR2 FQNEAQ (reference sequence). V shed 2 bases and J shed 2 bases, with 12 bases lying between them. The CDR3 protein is CASSLLGVENYGYTF. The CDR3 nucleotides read TGTGCCAGCAGCTTATTAGGGGTAGAGAACTATGGCTACACCTTC.

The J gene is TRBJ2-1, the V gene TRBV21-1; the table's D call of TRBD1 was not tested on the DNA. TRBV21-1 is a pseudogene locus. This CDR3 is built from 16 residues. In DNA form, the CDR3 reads TGTGCCTGGGCCCGGGACAGGGTCGAGTCCTACAATGAGCAGTTCTTC. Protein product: CAWARDRVESYNEQFF.